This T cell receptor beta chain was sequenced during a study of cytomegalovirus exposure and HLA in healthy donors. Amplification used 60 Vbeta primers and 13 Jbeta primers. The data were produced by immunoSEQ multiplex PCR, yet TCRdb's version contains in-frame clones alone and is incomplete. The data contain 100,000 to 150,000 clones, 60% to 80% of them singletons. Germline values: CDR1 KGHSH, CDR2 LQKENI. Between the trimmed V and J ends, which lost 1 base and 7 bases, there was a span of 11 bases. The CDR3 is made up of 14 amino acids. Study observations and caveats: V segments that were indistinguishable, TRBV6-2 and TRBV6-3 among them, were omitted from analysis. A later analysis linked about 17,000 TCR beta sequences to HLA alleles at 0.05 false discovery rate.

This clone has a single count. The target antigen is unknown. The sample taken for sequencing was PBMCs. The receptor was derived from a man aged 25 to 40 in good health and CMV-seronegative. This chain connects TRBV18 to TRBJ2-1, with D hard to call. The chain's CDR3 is CASSPRRQMNEQFF. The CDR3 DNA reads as TGTGCCAGCTCACCACGGCGACAAATGAATGAGCAGTTCTTC.